Following are 19 T cell receptor beta chains from one sample sequenced in a study of regulatory T cells in long-lasting Graves disease. HTBI primers from iRepertoire and Arm-PCR of CDR3 regions yielded the TCR beta libraries. TCRdb reanalysed the multiplex PCR reads using MiXCR and keeps one entry per CDR3 protein. This sample has around 460,000 distinct CDR3 sequences, with around a fifth found just once. As for time point: persistent/refractory GD, antithyroid drugs over 5 years with positive TRAb. Extracted RNA from PBMCs served as the source of the TCR library. The sample was peripheral blood mononuclear cells (PBMCs), taken when the disease was refractory, from a patient treated with antithyroid drugs. The origin of the receptors is a female donor with Graves disease.

The table lists this clonotype with many counts. The chain is built from TRBV3-1 and TRBJ1-4; D ambiguous. This CDR3 contains 15 residues. CDR1 and CDR2 (germline): LGHDT, YNNKEL (reference sequence). The ends were cut back, 4 bases at V and 4 bases at J, with 13 bases in the middle. CDR3 amino acids: CASSLIRRGNEKLFF. Written as DNA, the CDR3 is TGTGCCAGCAGCCTCATCAGGCGGGGTAATGAAAAACTGTTTTTT. Full variable domain (missing parts from reference TRBV3-1 and TRBJ1-4): DTAVSQTPKYLVTQMGNDKSIKCEQNLGHDTMYWYKQDSKKFLKIMFSYNNKELIINETVPNRFSPKSPDKAHLNLHINSLELGDSAVYFCASSLIRRGNEKLFFGSGTQLSVL.

The chain has TRBV30 and TRBJ1-1, with D hard to call. V dropped 3 bases and J dropped 1 base, with 15 bases sitting between them. Germline V gene lookup returns CDR1 GTSNPN and CDR2 SVGIG (reference sequence). The CDR3 has 15 amino acids. Here the CDR3 reads CAWSPNPDRNTEAFF. The CDR3 DNA follows: TGTGCCTGGAGCCCTAATCCGGATAGGAACACTGAAGCTTTCTTT.

The table lists this clonotype with many counts. The V gene is TRBV7-2, the J gene TRBJ2-7; the D gene is possibly TRBD2 (5 bases). Looked up from germline, CDR1 is SGHTA and CDR2 is FQGNSA. V was pared by 5 bases and J by 7 bases, with 21 bases between. CDR3 length: 15 amino acids. The CDR3 here is CASSAPGSYSREQYF. As DNA, the CDR3 is TGTGCCAGCAGCGCCCCGGGGAGTTACTCTAGGGAGCAGTACTTC.

This clonotype occurred a few times. The rearrangement uses TRBV20-1 and TRBJ1-6, with D maybe TRBD1 (6 bases). Germline V gene sequence: CDR1 DFQATT, CDR2 SNEGSKA (reference sequence). The CDR3 totals 13 residues. V lost 2 bases, J lost 5 bases, and 7 bases lay in between. The CDR3 reads CSARRQDNSPLHF. CDR3 bases: TGCAGTGCTAGACGACAGGATAATTCACCCCTCCACTTT.

This chain joins TRBV28 and TRBJ2-1; a weak D match, TRBD2 (7 bases). The CDR3 sequence is 15 residues long. The V gene's germline CDR1 is MDHEN and CDR2 SYDVKM. Trimming removed 5 bases at V and 6 bases at J, with 17 bases between. This CDR3 is CASSRSLGGGNEQFF. DNA for the CDR3: TGTGCCAGCAGTCGGTCCTTAGGGGGGGGCAATGAGCAGTTCTTC.

This clonotype appeared many times. The gene calls are TRBV19 and TRBJ1-1, with a tentative D call TRBD1 (5 bases). The ends were cut back, 4 bases at V and 0 bases at J, with 18 bases in the middle. CDR1 is LNHDA and CDR2 is SQIVND in the germline V gene (reference sequence). The CDR3 has 17 amino acids. The chain's CDR3 is CASSTPSWGIMNTEAFF. DNA for the CDR3: TGTGCCAGTAGTACCCCCTCGTGGGGCATCATGAACACTGAAGCTTTCTTT.

This clonotype was counted at least ten times. This chain joins TRBV7-2 and TRBJ1-2; D remains unclear. Germline assignment: CDR1 SGHTA and CDR2 FQGNSA. CDR3 size: 14 residues. Trimming shortened V by 1 base and J by 3 bases, and 9 bases separated the two germline ends. Written as DNA, the CDR3 is TGTGCCAGCAGCTTAGTTTCCGGCGACTATGGCTACACCTTC. Translating gives CASSLVSGDYGYTF.

The genes are TRBV10-3 and TRBJ2-7; 11 nucleotides align to TRBD2. This CDR3 is built from 17 residues. The junction had 8 bases not matched to a gene; V was cut back by 4 bases and J by 0 bases. From germline, CDR1 is ENHRY and CDR2 SYGVKD. Written as DNA, the CDR3 is TGTGCCATCAGTGTCGTAGTAGCGGGGGGGCACTCCTACGAGCAGTACTTC. Translated: CAISVVVAGGHSYEQYF.

To note about this clonotype: Being one base from a much bigger clone, this may be a read error. J is TRBJ2-7 and V is TRBV6-9; the D gene is possibly TRBD1 (6 bases). The CDR3 extends over 18 amino acids. Germline V gives CDR1 MNHGY, CDR2 SVAAGI. The V and J ends lost 4 bases and 0 bases respectively, with 22 bases between them. CDR3 in amino acids: CASSSPAATGYSSYEQYF. The CDR3 DNA is TGTGCCAGCAGTTCCCCGGCGGCGACAGGTTACAGCTCCTACGAGCAGTACTTC.

This clonotype was counted ten times or more. The chain employs TRBV12-3 or TRBV12-4 and TRBJ2-5, with D possibly matching TRBD2 (6 bases). The V end lost 3 bases, the J end lost 3 bases, and 11 bases lay between the germline ends. There are 14 residues in the CDR3. The CDR3 nucleotides are TGTGCCAGCAGTTTTGGAGGGGCCGAAGAGACCCAGTACTTC. The encoded protein is CASSFGGAEETQYF.

This clonotype appeared many times. V is TRBV20-1 and J is TRBJ2-5; D is unclear. Germline values: CDR1 DFQATT, CDR2 SNEGSKA (reference sequence). The CDR3 covers 12 residues. Trimming took off 4 bases at V and 4 bases at J, with 10 bases between the two ends. The CDR3 region is CSATGIRETQYF. As DNA, the CDR3 is TGCAGTGCTACAGGTATCCGAGAGACCCAGTACTTC.

This clonotype was counted between two and nine times. The chain uses TRBV7-9 and TRBJ2-7, with D tentatively TRBD2 (6 bases). V shed 5 bases and J shed 2 bases, with 19 bases lying between them. Germline V CDR1 and CDR2: SEHNR, FQNEAQ (reference sequence). This CDR3 is 16 amino acids long. This CDR3 is CASSPGVTGAAYEQYF. CDR3 DNA sequence: TGTGCCAGCAGCCCCGGCGTCACGGGAGCGGCCTACGAGCAGTACTTC.

The DNA of the CDR3 is TGCGCCAGCAGCCAAACCGGGACAGGAGGGGAGCAGTACTTC. Encoded protein: CASSQTGTGGEQYF. V gene TRBV4-1 combines with J gene TRBJ2-7; TRBD1 agrees at 8 bases. Germline lookup yields CDR1 MGHRA and CDR2 YSYEKL. The CDR3 consists of 14 residues. Unmatched junction bases numbered 7, after V lost 2 bases and J lost 7 bases.

In this sample, this clonotype turned up a few times. This chain connects TRBV10-3 to TRBJ2-2; 8 bases map to TRBD1. The ends lost 10 bases at V and 0 bases at J; junction bases unmatched: 4. Germline CDR1 reads ENHRY; CDR2 reads SYGVKD. The CDR3 contains 14 residues. The DNA of the CDR3 is TGTGCCACCGGACAGGGCGCGAACACCGGGGAGCTGTTTTTT. Amino acid sequence: CATGQGANTGELFF.

In this sample, this clonotype turned up a few times. This chain connects TRBV5-4 to TRBJ2-7, with 8 bases fitting TRBD2. V lost 1 base, J lost 5 bases, and 5 bases stayed unmatched. There are 14 residues in the CDR3. Germline assignment: CDR1 SGHNT and CDR2 YYREEE (reference sequence). This CDR3 reads CASSLRGGRDEQYF. CDR3 nucleotides: TGTGCCAGCAGCTTGCGGGGGGGGCGAGACGAGCAGTACTTC.

Ten or more counts support this clonotype. V usage is TRBV28 and J usage is TRBJ2-7; 11 positions agree with TRBD2. The CDR3 sequence is 17 residues long. Trimming removed 4 bases from V and 2 bases from J; junction bases left unmatched: 10. Germline V gives CDR1 MDHEN, CDR2 SYDVKM. The CDR3 nucleotides are TGTGCCAGCAGTTACAGACTAGCGGGGCGTACCACCTACGAGCAGTACTTC. Translating it yields CASSYRLAGRTTYEQYF. Using reference TRBV28 and TRBJ2-7 for the parts outside the CDR3, the full variable domain is DVKVTQSSRYLVKRTGEKVFLECVQDMDHENMFWYRQDPGLGLRLIYFSYDVKMKEKGDIPEGYSVSREKKERFSLILESASTNQTSMYLCASSYRLAGRTTYEQYFGPGTRLTVT.

This clonotype has ten or more counts. The chain carries TRBV12-3 or TRBV12-4 and TRBJ1-1; the D is unclear. CDR3 length: 16 residues. V lost 7 bases to trimming and J lost 0 bases, with 18 bases between them. CDR3 bases: TGTGCCAGCACCCCACGGTCTGTACTAATGAACACTGAAGCTTTCTTT. Encoded protein: CASTPRSVLMNTEAFF.

The chain employs TRBV5-5 and TRBJ2-7, with 14 bases that match TRBD2. The CDR3 runs to 18 residues. Looked up from germline, CDR1 is SGHKS and CDR2 is YYEKEE (reference sequence). J gave up 1 base and V 3 bases, and 9 bases lay outside the gene matches. The CDR3 here is CASSYGGLAGERSYEQYF. The CDR3 coding sequence is TGTGCCAGCAGCTACGGGGGACTAGCGGGAGAGAGGTCCTACGAGCAGTACTTC.

The J gene is TRBJ2-2, the V gene TRBV11-2; D is unclear. This CDR3 spans 14 amino acids. Looked up from germline, CDR1 is SGHAT and CDR2 is FQNNGV. The ends were cut back, 3 bases at V and 6 bases at J, with 11 bases in the middle. The chain's CDR3 is CASSFYRRPGELFF. Written as DNA, the CDR3 is TGTGCCAGCAGCTTTTACAGACGTCCCGGGGAGCTGTTTTTT.